Each of the 24 T cell receptor beta chains below was sequenced from the same sample in a study of T cell responses to AZD1222 COVID-19 vaccine. Here immunoSEQ multiplex PCR was the method, and the copy in TCRdb shows in-frame clones only, minus some. The table includes 160,000 or so clones, roughly 94% detected once. Specimen: peripheral blood, collected 28 days after the second AZD1222 dose. Every receptor here comes from an adult who received the AZD1222 COVID-19 vaccine.

The gene calls are TRBV3-1 (or the pseudogene TRBV3-2) and TRBJ2-4; a weak D match, TRBD2 (5 bases). The length of the CDR3 is 16 residues. Trimming removed 1 base from V and 0 bases from J, with 10 bases in between. From germline, CDR1 is LGHDT and CDR2 YNNKEL (reference sequence). The CDR3 nucleotides are TGTGCCAGCAGCCAAGGTTTCGCGGGAGCCAAAAACATTCAGTACTTC. Protein product: CASSQGFAGAKNIQYF.

This rearrangement joins TRBV28 to TRBJ1-4; D remains unclear. Trimming took 3 bases from V and 12 from J, leaving 8 bases between them. This CDR3 has 11 residues. Per the germline V gene, CDR1 is MDHEN and CDR2 is SYDVKM. The CDR3 sequence: CASSLRRELFF. The DNA of the CDR3 is TGTGCCAGCAGTTTGAGAAGGGAACTGTTTTTT.

The CDR3 is CAWREQPNTEAFF. CDR3 coding DNA: TGTGCCTGGAGGGAGCAGCCGAACACTGAAGCTTTCTTT. This chain joins TRBV30 and TRBJ1-1; D ambiguous. V lost 3 bases and J 1 base, leaving 9 bases between the germline ends. CDR1 and CDR2 (germline): GTSNPN, SVGIG (reference sequence). CDR3 length: 13 residues. Full variable domain (outside the CDR3, taken from reference TRBV30 and TRBJ1-1): SQTIHQWPATLVQPVGSPLSLECTVEGTSNPNLYWYRQAAGRGLQLLFYSVGIGQISSEVPQNLSASRPQDRQFILSSKKLLLSDSGFYLCAWREQPNTEAFFGQGTRLTVV.

The chain recombines TRBV18 with TRBJ1-2, with D possibly being TRBD1 (6 bases). The CDR3 is 14 amino acids. Germline CDR1 is KGHSH and CDR2 is LQKENI. V was pared by 3 bases and J by 4 bases, with 12 bases between. The CDR3 region has the DNA TGTGCCAGCTCACCCGGACAGCTCCCCTATGGCTACACCTTC. This sequence encodes CASSPGQLPYGYTF.

V gene TRBV28 combines with J gene TRBJ1-6; no clear D gene. With 10 bases removed from V and 7 bases from J, the gap between germline ends came to 14 bases. Germline loops: CDR1 MDHEN, CDR2 SYDVKM. This CDR3 has 13 amino acids. The CDR3 sequence: CAIKPGPNSPLHF. CDR3 DNA: TGTGCCATTAAACCGGGTCCCAATTCACCCCTCCACTTT.

The chain joins TRBV7-2 to TRBJ2-1, with D uncertain. CDR1 is SGHTA and CDR2 is FQGNSA in the germline V gene. V lost 4 bases to trimming and J lost 5 bases, with 12 bases between them. The CDR3 consists of 14 residues. The CDR3 nucleotides are TGTGCCAGCAGCTCCCGGTGGGGAAACAATGAGCAGTTCTTC. Residues: CASSSRWGNNEQFF. The full variable domain, rest sourced from reference TRBV7-2 and TRBJ2-1, is GAGVSQSPSNKVTEKGKDVELRCDPISGHTALYWYRQSLGQGLEFLIYFQGNSAPDKSGLPSDRFSAERTGGSVSTLTIQRTQQEDSAVYLCASSSRWGNNEQFFGPGTRLTVL.

The chain links TRBV6-5 to TRBJ2-1; D uncertain. Trimming cost V 6 bases and J 0 bases, with 12 bases left between them. From germline, CDR1 is MNHEY and CDR2 SVGAGI. The CDR3 is 15 residues long. In nucleotides, the CDR3 is TGTGCCAGCAGCCGTCCCCCGAGCTCCTACAATGAGCAGTTCTTC. This codes for CASSRPPSSYNEQFF.

This clone was observed a handful of times. The chain is built from TRBV4-2 and TRBJ2-7, with TRBD2 matching over 8 bases. V was pared by 0 bases and J by 0 bases, with 1 base of the junction left unmatched. The CDR3 has 15 residues. The V gene's germline CDR1 is LGHNA and CDR2 YNFKEQ. CDR3 sequence reads: CASSQDLAGSYEQYF. DNA for the CDR3: TGTGCCAGCAGCCAAGATCTAGCGGGCTCCTACGAGCAGTACTTC.

In nucleotides, the CDR3 is TGTGCCAGCAGCACCTTTCCCGGGACTCACTCTGGAAACACCATATATTTT. This translates into CASSTFPGTHSGNTIYF. This chain uses TRBV21-1 with TRBJ1-3. TRBV21-1 is described as a pseudogene. The CDR3 has 17 residues.

The chain links TRBV10-3 to TRBJ1-2; TRBD1 is a possible D gene (5 bases). This CDR3 contains 13 residues. CDR1 and CDR2 from the germline V gene are ENHRY and SYGVKD. Trimming removed 0 bases at V and 6 bases at J, with 8 bases between. The CDR3 is CAISESRGNGYTF. CDR3 nucleotides: TGTGCCATCAGTGAGTCGCGGGGCAATGGCTACACCTTC.

A note on this clone: A read error may produce the germline difference seen at one junction end. V gene TRBV6-2 or TRBV6-3 combines with J gene TRBJ2-1; 7 bases are shared with TRBD1. The CDR3 contains 13 residues. Germline loops: CDR1 MNHEY, CDR2 SVGEGT. The DNA of the CDR3 is TGTGCCGGCAGTTATTCGACAGGGAATGAGCAGTTCTTC. Its protein product is CAGSYSTGNEQFF.

The rearrangement links TRBV5-4 to TRBJ2-7, with D maybe TRBD1 (5 bases). V dropped 2 bases and J dropped 5 bases, with 11 bases sitting between them. The germline CDR1 and CDR2 sequences are SGHNT and YYREEE (reference sequence). There are 13 residues in the CDR3. CDR3 bases: TGTGCCAGCAGCTTCCCAGGGAACGACGAGCAGTACTTC. Protein product: CASSFPGNDEQYF.

V gene TRBV5-8 combines with J gene TRBJ2-5, with D perhaps TRBD1 (5 bases). With 4 bases removed from V and 4 bases from J, the gap between germline ends came to 14 bases. CDR1 is SGHTS, CDR2 YDEGEE, per germline. The CDR3 totals 14 residues. The CDR3 DNA reads TGTGCCAGCAGCCTAAATCAGGGTGCAGAGACCCAGTACTTC. Its protein product is CASSLNQGAETQYF.

This chain connects TRBV2 to TRBJ1-1; the match to TRBD1 covers 7 bases. V trimming: 6 bases; J trimming: 3 bases; junction bases outside the gene matches: 4. Germline V gene data show CDR1 as SNHLY and CDR2 as FYNNEI. The CDR3 covers 13 residues. This CDR3 reads CASRAGGYTEAFF. The CDR3, as DNA: TGTGCCAGCAGGGCAGGGGGGTACACTGAAGCTTTCTTT.

The genes are TRBV7-9 and TRBJ1-1, with D hard to call. Germline V gene lookup returns CDR1 SEHNR and CDR2 FQNEAQ (reference sequence). The CDR3 totals 14 residues. V shed 5 bases and J shed 6 bases, with 16 bases lying between them. Here the CDR3 reads CASSQTGEASEAFF. CDR3 DNA sequence: TGTGCCAGCAGCCAGACCGGGGAGGCTTCTGAAGCTTTCTTT.

The rearrangement joins TRBV6-5 to TRBJ2-7; D could derive from TRBD1 or TRBD2 (5 bases each). Per the germline V gene, CDR1 is MNHEY and CDR2 is SVGAGI. Trimming shortened V by 7 bases and J by 7 bases, and 17 bases separated the two germline ends. This CDR3 region has 13 residues. The CDR3: CASTNRDPQEQYF. DNA of the CDR3: TGTGCCAGCACTAACCGGGACCCCCAGGAGCAGTACTTC.

The V call is TRBV6-5, the J call TRBJ2-7; possibly TRBD1 for D (6 bases). Trimming left V 4 bases short and J 1 base short, with 8 bases between. The CDR3 length is 13 residues. From germline, CDR1 is MNHEY and CDR2 SVGAGI. Here the CDR3 reads CASSWQGSYEQYF. The CDR3 coding sequence is TGTGCCAGCAGTTGGCAGGGGTCCTACGAGCAGTACTTC.

The sample holds a few counts of this clone. The chain joins TRBV19 to TRBJ1-1; D unresolved. From germline, CDR1 is LNHDA and CDR2 SQIVND (reference sequence). CDR3 length: 12 amino acids. The ends were cut back, 5 bases at V and 11 bases at J, with 15 bases in the middle. CDR3 protein: CASSSRPGSAFF. The CDR3 nucleotides are TGTGCCAGTAGTTCAAGACCGGGGTCTGCTTTCTTT.

The chain links TRBV6-1 to TRBJ2-3, with 12 bases fitting TRBD2. The CDR3 is made up of 18 amino acids. The ends lost 4 bases at V and 5 bases at J; junction bases unmatched: 13. In germline, CDR1 is MNHNS, CDR2 SASEGT. CDR3 nucleotide sequence: TGTGCCAGCAGTGCGCAGACTAGCGGGAGTGCGGCTTTAGATACGCAGTATTTT. This gives the protein CASSAQTSGSAALDTQYF.

V is TRBV9 and J is TRBJ1-1; D is uncertain. The germline V gene has CDR1 SGDLS and CDR2 YYNGEE. CDR3 length: 15 residues. Trimming pared 2 bases from V and 0 bases from J, leaving 11 bases between. DNA for the CDR3: TGTGCCAGCAGCGTGTCCGGGCTGCTGAACACTGAAGCTTTCTTT. Its translation: CASSVSGLLNTEAFF.

This chain joins TRBV19 and TRBJ2-3; 8 bases line up with TRBD1. The junction had 13 bases not matched to a gene; V was cut back by 0 bases and J by 2 bases. CDR3 length equals 19 residues. Per the germline V gene, CDR1 is LNHDA and CDR2 is SQIVND (reference sequence). The CDR3 region is CASSIDTVRDRLDTDTQYF. The CDR3 DNA sequence: TGTGCCAGTAGTATAGATACCGTCCGGGACAGGTTGGACACAGATACGCAGTATTTT. The full variable domain, its missing parts supplied by reference TRBV19 and TRBJ2-3, is DGGITQSPKYLFRKEGQNVTLSCEQNLNHDAMYWYRQDPGQGLRLIYYSQIVNDFQKGDIAEGYSVSREKKESFPLTVTSAQKNPTAFYLCASSIDTVRDRLDTDTQYFGPGTRLTVL.

This chain links TRBV24-1 with TRBJ1-1; tentative D call: TRBD1 (6 bases). CDR3 length: 15 amino acids. Trimming removed 3 bases at V and 4 bases at J, with 14 bases between. Looked up from germline, CDR1 is KGHDR and CDR2 is SFDVKD. The CDR3 loop is CATSDTGSTGTEAFF. The CDR3 DNA reads as TGTGCCACCAGTGATACAGGGTCGACGGGCACTGAAGCTTTCTTT.

This clone was seen a single time. The chain joins TRBV12-3 or TRBV12-4 to TRBJ2-7; D might be TRBD1 (6 bases). V gave up 5 bases and J gave up 3 bases, with 8 bases separating them. This CDR3 has 12 residues. The CDR3 is CASSIRGYEQYF. The CDR3 nucleotides are TGTGCCAGCAGTATCAGGGGCTACGAGCAGTACTTC.

In its sample, this clone was seen a few times. V and J are TRBV4-1 and TRBJ1-4, with TRBD1 matching 10 bases. The CDR3 spans 17 residues. V lost 1 base and J lost 6; bases outside the gene matches: 8. CDR1 is MGHRA and CDR2 is YSYEKL in the germline V gene. The CDR3 DNA follows: TGCGCCAGCAGCCAAGCCCCTACCGGGACAGGGGATGAAAAACTGTTTTTT. This translates into CASSQAPTGTGDEKLFF.